These T cell receptor beta chains were read from a single sample in a study of siplizumab effects on memory and regulatory T cells. The assay was immunoSEQ multiplex PCR, and TCRdb's table has in-frame clones only and misses some. The profile shows roughly 110,000 clones, 90% to 95% of them singletons. Material: non-Treg CD4+ T cells sorted from blood. Receptors were obtained from a human donor in good health. The CDR3 runs from the conserved cysteine through the conserved F or W. The order of the fields is CDR3 protein, CDR3 DNA, D gene, V gene, clone size, J gene. D genes are given only for firm matches. Not all rows give a size; the values are once, few, many and, for expanded clones, a class.

CASSLGGARGRNTEAFF	TGTGCCAGCAGCTTAGGTGGAGCGCGTGGAAGGAACACTGAAGCTTTCTTT	-	TRBV7-3	few	TRBJ1-1
CARLDSPEAFF	TGCGCCAGATTAGACAGCCCCGAAGCTTTCTTT	-	TRBV23-1	few	TRBJ1-1
CASSLSSLETQYF	TGTGCCAGCAGCTTATCCAGCCTGGAGACCCAGTACTTC	-	TRBV11-2	-	TRBJ2-5
CASSWRGDNEQFF	TGTGCCAGCAGCTGGCGGGGGGACAATGAGCAGTTCTTC	TRBD2	TRBV7-3	-	TRBJ2-1
CASRTGTDNQPQHF	TGCGCCAGCAGGACAGGGACAGACAATCAGCCCCAGCATTTT	TRBD1	TRBV23-1	-	TRBJ1-5
CAWSSGGEGEKLFF	TGTGCCTGGAGTTCGGGGGGCGAAGGGGAAAAACTGTTTTTT	-	TRBV30	-	TRBJ1-4
CASSVAGGGSYEQYF	TGTGCCAGCAGCGTAGCCGGGGGAGGCTCCTACGAGCAGTACTTC	-	TRBV9	-	TRBJ2-7
CASSPQGQGGGQPQHF	TGTGCCAGCTCTCCTCAGGGACAGGGGGGAGGTCAGCCCCAGCATTTT	TRBD1	TRBV18	once	TRBJ1-5
CASSGEEGQGRNTIYF	TGTGCCAGCAGTGGGGAAGAGGGACAGGGAAGAAACACCATATATTTT	TRBD1	TRBV25-1	-	TRBJ1-3
CASSSTLGGSVNEQFF	TGTGCCAGCAGTTCTACTTTAGGGGGATCTGTGAATGAGCAGTTCTTC	-	TRBV6-6	-	TRBJ2-1
CASSYDQGAYEQYF	TGTGCCAGCAGTTACGACCAGGGGGCCTACGAGCAGTACTTC	TRBD1	TRBV6-5	-	TRBJ2-7
CASSITYNYGYTF	TGTGCCAGTAGTATAACGTACAACTATGGCTACACCTTC	-	TRBV19	-	TRBJ1-2
CAWSVMTLDQPQHF	TGTGCCTGGAGTGTAATGACCCTTGACCAGCCCCAGCATTTT	-	TRBV30	-	TRBJ1-5
CASSAGYSNQPQHF	TGTGCCAGCTCGGCAGGGTATAGCAATCAGCCCCAGCATTTT	-	TRBV2	-	TRBJ1-5
CASSIGGDYGYTF	TGTGCCAGTAGTATCGGGGGCGACTATGGCTACACCTTC	-	TRBV19	-	TRBJ1-2
CASSADRGPWGEAFF	TGTGCCAGCAGCGCGGACAGGGGGCCCTGGGGTGAAGCTTTCTTT	TRBD1	TRBV5-5	-	TRBJ1-1
CASSFISGGEQFF	TGCGCCAGCAGCTTCATCAGTGGGGGTGAGCAGTTCTTC	-	TRBV5-1	once	TRBJ2-1
CASSLSRTGSYEQYF	TGTGCCAGCAGTTTATCCCGGACAGGTTCTTACGAGCAGTACTTC	TRBD1	TRBV28	-	TRBJ2-7
CASSGRGANVLTF	TGTGCCAGCAGCGGACGTGGGGCCAACGTCCTGACTTTC	-	TRBV7-6	-	TRBJ2-6
CASSPTPTGWRGTEAFF	TGTGCCAGCAGCCCCACCCCGACAGGTTGGAGGGGCACTGAAGCTTTCTTT	-	TRBV11-2	-	TRBJ1-1
CATMSGGYGNQPQHF	TGTGCAACGATGTCAGGGGGCTATGGCAATCAGCCCCAGCATTTT	TRBD1	TRBV19	-	TRBJ1-5
CASTPGQWDIQYF	TGTGCCAGTACCCCGGGACAGTGGGACATTCAGTACTTC	TRBD1	TRBV19	-	TRBJ2-4
CASSGVARDTQYF	TGTGCCAGTAGTGGGGTAGCAAGGGATACGCAGTATTTT	-	TRBV19	-	TRBJ2-3
CASSLAGGTSGTDTQYF	TGTGCCAGCAGCTTAGCTGGCGGGACTAGCGGCACAGATACGCAGTATTTT	TRBD2	TRBV7-2	-	TRBJ2-3
CASSSGVRVATNEQFF	TGTGCCAGTAGTTCGGGCGTGAGGGTAGCAACAAATGAGCAGTTCTTC	-	TRBV19	-	TRBJ2-1
CASMGGVMNTEAFF	TGTGCCAGTATGGGGGGGGTCATGAACACTGAAGCTTTCTTT	-	TRBV19	-	TRBJ1-1
CASSPVADTQYF	TGTGCCAGCAGCCCTGTGGCAGATACGCAGTATTTT	-	TRBV6-6	-	TRBJ2-3
CALRWTRNTGELFF	TGTGCCCTCCGGTGGACACGGAACACCGGGGAGCTGTTTTTT	-	TRBV30	once	TRBJ2-2
CASSLIAGGTDTQYF	TGTGCCAGCAGCTTGATAGCGGGGGGCACAGATACGCAGTATTTT	TRBD2	TRBV11-2	-	TRBJ2-3
CASSLLGGVYKETQYF	TGTGCCAGCAGCTTATTGGGGGGAGTTTATAAGGAGACCCAGTACTTC	-	TRBV7-9	-	TRBJ2-5
CASSREEQGANYGYTF	TGCGCCAGCAGCCGAGAGGAACAGGGGGCGAACTATGGCTACACCTTC	TRBD1	TRBV4-3	-	TRBJ1-2
CASSLSTGTGGSEQFF	TGCGCCAGCAGTCTATCCACCGGGACAGGGGGATCTGAGCAGTTCTTC	TRBD1	TRBV5-1	-	TRBJ2-1
CASSQVQGEGTEAFF	TGTGCCAGCAGCCAAGTCCAGGGGGAAGGTACTGAAGCTTTCTTT	TRBD1	TRBV4-2	-	TRBJ1-1
CASSLDYRGVKEGYTF	TGTGCCAGCAGCTTAGATTACAGGGGCGTAAAGGAAGGCTACACCTTC	TRBD1	TRBV11-2	-	TRBJ1-2
CASSLRGPAPRGYTF	TGTGCCAGCAGCCTCAGGGGACCAGCCCCGCGGGGCTACACCTTC	-	TRBV6-5	-	TRBJ1-2
CASTSTGELFF	TGTGCCAGCACCTCAACCGGGGAGCTGTTTTTT	-	TRBV5-4	-	TRBJ2-2
CAINRPGGTYGYTF	TGTGCCATCAATCGGCCAGGGGGCACCTATGGCTACACCTTC	TRBD1	TRBV10-3	-	TRBJ1-2
CASSLGPLSEAFF	TGTGCCAGCAGCCTTGGACCCCTCTCTGAAGCTTTCTTT	-	TRBV7-3	once	TRBJ1-1
CASSPDRPGIQPQHF	TGTGCCAGCAGCCCGGACAGACCAGGGATCCAGCCCCAGCATTTT	-	TRBV7-9	-	TRBJ1-5
CASSRVLNEQFF	TGTGCCAGCAGTCGGGTCCTTAATGAGCAGTTCTTC	-	TRBV27	-	TRBJ2-1
CASSYLQGPYEQYF	TGTGCCAGCAGTTACCTCCAGGGGCCCTACGAGCAGTACTTC	-	TRBV6-6	-	TRBJ2-7
CASLPMGGLSYGYTF	TGTGCCAGCCTCCCCATGGGGGGTCTTAGCTATGGCTACACCTTC	-	TRBV5-6	-	TRBJ1-2
CASSPNNRDEALHF	TGTGCCAGCAGCCCAAATAACAGAGACGAGGCCCTCCACTTT	-	TRBV9	-	TRBJ1-6
CASSPWTGGNNEQFF	TGTGCCAGCAGCCCCTGGACAGGTGGAAACAATGAGCAGTTCTTC	TRBD1	TRBV7-7	-	TRBJ2-1
CASSPPSGGVADTQYF	TGTGCCAGCTCACCCCCTAGCGGGGGGGTCGCAGATACGCAGTATTTT	TRBD2	TRBV18	-	TRBJ2-3
CASGVGQGANIQYF	TGTGCCAGCGGAGTCGGACAGGGGGCAAACATTCAGTACTTC	TRBD1	TRBV6-1	-	TRBJ2-4
CASSLGSQPQHF	TGTGCCAGCAGCTTGGGGAGTCAGCCCCAGCATTTT	-	TRBV7-2	-	TRBJ1-5
CASSYAGQGGTGELFF	TGTGCCAGCAGTTACGCCGGACAGGGCGGGACCGGGGAGCTGTTTTTT	TRBD1	TRBV6-6	-	TRBJ2-2
CASSSLAGGPYEQFF	TGTGCCAGCAGCTCACTAGCGGGGGGGCCTTATGAGCAGTTCTTC	TRBD2	TRBV7-2	-	TRBJ2-1
CASSQESVGALNYGYTF	TGTGCCAGCAGCCAAGAGTCTGTGGGGGCCCTGAACTATGGCTACACCTTC	-	TRBV4-2	-	TRBJ1-2
CASSLGSLGGETQYF	TGTGCCAGCAGCCTCGGTAGCTTAGGTGGGGAGACCCAGTACTTC	-	TRBV28	-	TRBJ2-5
CASSLALDRGRTIQETQYF	TGTGCCAGCAGCTTAGCTCTGGACAGGGGTCGTACTATCCAAGAGACCCAGTACTTC	TRBD1	TRBV7-2	-	TRBJ2-5
CASSLAGTGGAREQYF	TGTGCCAGCAGCTTAGCGGGGACAGGGGGCGCCCGGGAGCAGTACTTC	TRBD1	TRBV7-2	-	TRBJ2-7
CASSSQTGQPQHF	TGTGCCAGTAGTAGCCAGACGGGACAGCCCCAGCATTTT	-	TRBV19	-	TRBJ1-5